A single sample is the source of the 21 T cell receptor beta chains below, sequenced in a study of blood T cell repertoires in COVID-19. Here immunoSEQ multiplex PCR was the method, and the copy in TCRdb shows in-frame clones only, minus some. The sample carries around 250,000 clones, approximately 90% recorded once. Sequencing was performed on peripheral blood. The receptors here all came from a woman aged 30 to 39 with active or convalescent COVID-19.

The chain couples TRBV2 to TRBJ2-3, with a weak D call TRBD2 (5 bases). V was pared by 10 bases and J by 3 bases, with 11 bases between. Germline CDR1 and CDR2: SNHLY and FYNNEI. The CDR3 has 12 amino acids. DNA for the CDR3: TGTGCCAATGCGCCGGGAACAGATACGCAGTATTTT. Residues: CANAPGTDTQYF. Full variable domain (remainder filled in from reference TRBV2 and TRBJ2-3): EPEVTQTPSHQVTQMGQEVILRCVPISNHLYFYWYRQILGQKVEFLVSFYNNEISEKSEIFDDQFSVERPDGSNFTLKIRSTKLEDSAMYFCANAPGTDTQYFGPGTRLTVL.

The chain is built from TRBV2 and TRBJ2-5; perhaps TRBD1 as D (5 bases). The CDR3 is 14 residues long. CDR1 SNHLY and CDR2 FYNNEI come from the germline V gene. V lost 4 bases to trimming and J lost 2 bases, with 11 bases between them. The CDR3 DNA reads as TGTGCCAGCAGTGGAAGACAGCGACAAGAGACCCAGTACTTC. Translation gives CASSGRQRQETQYF.

The table lists this clone with a few counts. The CDR3 DNA reads as TGTGCCAGCAGGCCTCTCCGGGAGCGGGGCTACACCTTC. This sequence encodes CASRPLRERGYTF. The gene calls are TRBV28 and TRBJ1-2; D is undetermined. CDR3 size: 13 residues. Germline CDR1 reads MDHEN; CDR2 reads SYDVKM. V was clipped by 6 bases and J by 8 bases, with 16 bases between them.

V gene TRBV13 combines with J gene TRBJ2-3, with TRBD1 identical over 7 bases. Per germline, CDR1 PRHDT and CDR2 FYEKMQ (reference sequence). This CDR3 comprises 13 residues. The V gene end was trimmed by 5 bases and the J gene end by 5 bases; junction bases not matched to a gene: 4. CDR3: CASSAYRGDTQYF. The CDR3 DNA reads TGTGCCAGCAGCGCTTACAGGGGAGATACGCAGTATTTT.

The rearrangement uses TRBV5-1 and TRBJ1-2; unclear D gene. Germline V gene lookup returns CDR1 SGHRS and CDR2 YFSETQ. The germline V and J ends were trimmed by 3 bases and 5 bases, with 14 bases remaining between them. There are 14 residues in the CDR3. CDR3 DNA sequence: TGCGCCAGCAGCTCCCCCTCGGCAGGTTATGGCTACACCTTC. Protein product: CASSSPSAGYGYTF. The complete variable domain, with remaining parts taken from reference TRBV5-1 and TRBJ1-2, reads KAGVTQTPRYLIKTRGQQVTLSCSPISGHRSVSWYQQTPGQGLQFLFEYFSETQRNKGNFPGRFSGRQFSNSRSEMNVSTLELGDSALYLCASSSPSAGYGYTFGSGTRLTVV.

The chain carries TRBV6-6 and TRBJ1-4, with D perhaps matching TRBD1 (6 bases). V was trimmed by 4 bases and J by 4 bases, leaving 13 bases between them. The germline V gene has CDR1 MNHNY and CDR2 SVGAGI (reference sequence). The CDR3 spans 15 residues. CDR3 amino acids: CASSSQGGGNEKLFF. For the CDR3, the DNA is TGTGCCAGCAGTTCCCAGGGAGGGGGTAATGAAAAACTGTTTTTT.

In its sample, this clone was seen once. Written as DNA, the CDR3 is TGCGCCAGCAGCCAAGCTAGACAGGAAGGTTATGGCTACACCTTC. Translation gives CASSQARQEGYGYTF. The chain joins TRBV4-1 to TRBJ1-2, with D tentatively TRBD1 (6 bases). The CDR3 has 15 residues. V lost 1 base and J 5 bases, leaving 14 bases between the germline ends. The germline V gene has CDR1 MGHRA and CDR2 YSYEKL.

CDR3 residues: CASRLARQGVSYEQYF. CDR3 in DNA: TGTGCAAGTCGCTTAGCGAGACAGGGGGTTTCCTACGAGCAGTACTTC. The V and J genes are TRBV12-2 and TRBJ2-7; no check of the table's D call, TRBD1, against the DNA was made. TRBV12-2 is a known pseudogene. The CDR3 runs to 16 residues.

The chain employs TRBV5-1 and TRBJ2-7; a weak D match, TRBD2 (6 bases). The V end lost 3 bases, the J end lost 7 bases, and 14 bases lay between the germline ends. Germline V gene sequence: CDR1 SGHRS, CDR2 YFSETQ. The CDR3 is 13 amino acids. The CDR3 region is CASSWVRGREQYF. CDR3 sequence (DNA): TGCGCCAGCAGCTGGGTGCGGGGTAGGGAGCAGTACTTC. The full variable domain, with the rest looked up from reference TRBV5-1 and TRBJ2-7, is KAGVTQTPRYLIKTRGQQVTLSCSPISGHRSVSWYQQTPGQGLQFLFEYFSETQRNKGNFPGRFSGRQFSNSRSEMNVSTLELGDSALYLCASSWVRGREQYFGPGTRLTVT.

This rearrangement joins TRBV19 to TRBJ2-2; 9 nucleotides match TRBD1. V trimming: 7 bases; J trimming: 8 bases; junction bases outside the gene matches: 5. This CDR3 is built from 13 residues. Germline lookup yields CDR1 LNHDA and CDR2 SQIVND (reference sequence). DNA for the CDR3: TGTGCCAGTACCAGGACAGGGGTGGGGGAGCTGTTTTTT. Its translation: CASTRTGVGELFF. Drawing the rest from reference TRBV19 and TRBJ2-2, the complete variable domain is DGGITQSPKYLFRKEGQNVTLSCEQNLNHDAMYWYRQDPGQGLRLIYYSQIVNDFQKGDIAEGYSVSREKKESFPLTVTSAQKNPTAFYLCASTRTGVGELFFGEGSRLTVL.

The chain uses TRBV20-1 and TRBJ2-5, with 12 bases fitting TRBD2. The V segment lost 5 bases and the J segment 7 bases; nucleotides outside the gene matches: 8. The germline CDR1 and CDR2 sequences are DFQATT and SNEGSKA (reference sequence). The CDR3 runs to 14 residues. CDR3 region: CSARGLAGRGTQYF. CDR3 nucleotide sequence: TGCAGTGCTCGTGGACTAGCGGGGCGGGGGACCCAGTACTTC.

Only a few counts were recorded for this clone. The V gene is TRBV12-2, the J gene TRBJ1-1; TRBD1 is taken as the D call from the table, unchecked against the DNA. TRBV12-2 is shown as a pseudogene. This CDR3 has 14 residues. The DNA for the CDR3 is TGTGCAAGTCGCTCCCGTGGGGCTGGCACTGAAGCTTTCTTT. This sequence encodes CASRSRGAGTEAFF.

This clone was observed once. The chain joins TRBV13 to TRBJ2-1; 9 bases align to TRBD1. This CDR3 region has 16 residues. Germline trimming cut 4 bases from V and 0 bases from J; bases unmatched to any gene: 4. The germline gives CDR1 PRHDT, CDR2 FYEKMQ (reference sequence). Written as DNA, the CDR3 is TGTGCCAGCAGCTGGGGACAGGGAAGCTCCTACAATGAGCAGTTCTTC. Translating gives CASSWGQGSSYNEQFF.

The CDR3 region has the DNA TGTGCCAGCAGCCAAGGACAGCTTGAAGCTTTCTTT. Translating gives CASSQGQLEAFF. The chain has TRBV16 and TRBJ1-1; D is possibly TRBD1 (6 bases). The CDR3 contains 12 residues. From germline, CDR1 is KGHSY and CDR2 FQNENV. V was clipped by 2 bases and J by 7 bases, with 8 bases between them.

Turning to this clone: This sequence may be a read error, since a much larger clone differs from it by one base. DNA of the CDR3: TGTGCCCGCTGTTTTTGGGGGGGGGCCGGGGCCAACGTCCTGACTTTC. It yields the protein CARCFWGGAGANVLTF. V is TRBV6-2 or TRBV6-3 and J is TRBJ2-6, with a weak D call TRBD2 (7 bases). Germline-derived CDR1 and CDR2 are MNHEY and SVGEGT. V shed 11 bases and J shed 4 bases, with 21 bases lying between them. The CDR3 runs to 16 residues.

The V call is TRBV7-9, the J call TRBJ2-3; D is ambiguous. This CDR3 contains 15 residues. V dropped 5 bases and J dropped 5 bases, with 17 bases sitting between them. Germline CDR1 is SEHNR and CDR2 is FQNEAQ (reference sequence). The chain's CDR3 is CASSPRSSPLDTQYF. CDR3 nucleotides: TGTGCCAGCAGCCCTCGGAGTTCCCCATTAGATACGCAGTATTTT.

The chain links TRBV13 to TRBJ1-2; possible D gene TRBD1, 5 bases. CDR3 length: 13 amino acids. Trimming pared 5 bases from V and 5 bases from J, leaving 12 bases between. CDR1 is PRHDT, CDR2 FYEKMQ, per germline (reference sequence). DNA of the CDR3: TGTGCCAGCAGCCTCGACAGACTTTATGGCTACACCTTC. Translation gives CASSLDRLYGYTF. Combining the CDR3 with reference TRBV13 and TRBJ1-2 gives the whole variable domain AAGVIQSPRHLIKEKRETATLKCYPIPRHDTVYWYQQGPGQDPQFLISFYEKMQSDKGSIPDRFSAQQFSDYHSELNMSSLELGDSALYFCASSLDRLYGYTFGSGTRLTVV.

The chain carries TRBV7-6 and TRBJ1-3; D gene uncertain. The V end lost 5 bases, the J end lost 2 bases, and 10 bases lay between the germline ends. The CDR3 covers 14 residues. Germline CDR1 is SGHVS and CDR2 is FNYEAQ. The CDR3 loop is CASSPKAAGNTIYF. CDR3 coding DNA: TGTGCCAGCAGCCCTAAAGCGGCTGGAAACACCATATATTTT.

J is TRBJ1-3 and V is TRBV4-1, with a possible D match to TRBD1 (6 bases). Trimming shortened V by 0 bases and J by 1 base, and 13 bases separated the two germline ends. CDR3 length: 17 residues. CDR1 MGHRA and CDR2 YSYEKL come from the germline V gene. CDR3 sequence: CASSQDPTGSSGNTIYF. The CDR3 nucleotides read TGCGCCAGCAGCCAAGATCCCACAGGGTCTTCTGGAAACACCATATATTTT.

The CDR3 sequence is CASSLVLSGGLGARDTQYF. CDR3 coding DNA: TGTGCCAGCAGCTTGGTTCTTAGCGGGGGGTTAGGAGCTAGAGATACGCAGTATTTT. The V call is TRBV5-5, the J call TRBJ2-3, with 10 bases matching TRBD2. The length of the CDR3 is 19 residues. The ends lost 0 bases at V and 5 bases at J; junction bases unmatched: 15. CDR1 is SGHKS, CDR2 YYEKEE, per germline (reference sequence).

This chain joins TRBV6-5 and TRBJ1-1, with D tentatively TRBD1 (5 bases). CDR3 length: 15 residues. Germline CDR1 MNHEY, CDR2 SVGAGI. Trimming took 2 bases from V and 1 from J, leaving 11 bases between them. The CDR3 DNA sequence: TGTGCCAGCAGTTACGATGGTGACAGGAACACTGAAGCTTTCTTT. This codes for CASSYDGDRNTEAFF.